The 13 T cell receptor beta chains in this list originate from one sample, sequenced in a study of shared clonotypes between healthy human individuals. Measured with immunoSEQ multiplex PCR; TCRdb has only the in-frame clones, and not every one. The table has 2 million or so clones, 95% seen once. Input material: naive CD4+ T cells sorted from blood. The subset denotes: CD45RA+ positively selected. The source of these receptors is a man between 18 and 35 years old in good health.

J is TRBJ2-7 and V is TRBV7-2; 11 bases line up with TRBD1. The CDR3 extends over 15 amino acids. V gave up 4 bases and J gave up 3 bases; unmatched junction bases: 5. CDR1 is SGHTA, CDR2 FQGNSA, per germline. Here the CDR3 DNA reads TGTGCCAGCAGCTCGGACAGGGGGCGCCTCTACGAGCAGTACTTC. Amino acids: CASSSDRGRLYEQYF.

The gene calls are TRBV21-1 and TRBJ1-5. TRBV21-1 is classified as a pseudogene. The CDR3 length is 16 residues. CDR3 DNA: TGTGCCAGCAGCCCAACCCGGAGACCGTTGAATCAGCCCCAGCATTTT. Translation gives CASSPTRRPLNQPQHF.

The CDR3 loop is CASSLTKPSSDTQYF. The CDR3 DNA reads TGTGCCAGCAGCCTCACTAAGCCTTCATCGGATACGCAGTATTTT. This chain uses TRBV6-6 with TRBJ2-3; D uncertain. The CDR3 contains 15 residues. Germline CDR1 and CDR2: MNHNY and SVGAGI (reference sequence). The V end lost 6 bases, the J end lost 6 bases, and 19 bases lay between the germline ends.

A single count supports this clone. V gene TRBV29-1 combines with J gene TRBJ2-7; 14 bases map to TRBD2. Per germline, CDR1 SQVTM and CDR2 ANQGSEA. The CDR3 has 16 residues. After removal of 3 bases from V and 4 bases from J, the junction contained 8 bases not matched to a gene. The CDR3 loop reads CSVDGGLAGVRYEQYF. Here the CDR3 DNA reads TGCAGCGTTGACGGGGGACTAGCGGGAGTCCGGTACGAGCAGTACTTC.

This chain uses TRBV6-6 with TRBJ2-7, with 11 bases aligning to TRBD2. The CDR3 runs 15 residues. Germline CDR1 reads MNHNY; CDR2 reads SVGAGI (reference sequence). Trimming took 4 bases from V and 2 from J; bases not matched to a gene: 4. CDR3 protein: CASSSLAGGTYEQYF. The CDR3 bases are TGTGCCAGCAGTTCCCTAGCGGGGGGCACCTACGAGCAGTACTTC.

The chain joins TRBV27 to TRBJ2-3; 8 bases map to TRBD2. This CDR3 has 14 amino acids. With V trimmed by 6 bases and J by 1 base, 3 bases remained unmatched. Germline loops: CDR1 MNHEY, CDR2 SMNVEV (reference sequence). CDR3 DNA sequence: TGTGCCAGCAGGCTTAGCGGGGGCACAGATACGCAGTATTTT. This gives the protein CASRLSGGTDTQYF.

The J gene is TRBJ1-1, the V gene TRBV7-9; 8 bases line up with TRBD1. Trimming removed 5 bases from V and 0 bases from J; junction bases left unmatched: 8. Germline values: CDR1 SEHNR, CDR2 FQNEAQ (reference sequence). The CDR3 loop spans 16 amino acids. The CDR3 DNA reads TGTGCCAGCAGCCCTCACAGGGGGATTATGAACACTGAAGCTTTCTTT. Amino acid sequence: CASSPHRGIMNTEAFF.

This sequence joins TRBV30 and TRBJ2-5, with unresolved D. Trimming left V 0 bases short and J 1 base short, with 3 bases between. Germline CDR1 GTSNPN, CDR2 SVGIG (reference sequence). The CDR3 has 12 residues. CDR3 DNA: TGTGCCTGGAGTGTCACCCAAGAGACCCAGTACTTC. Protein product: CAWSVTQETQYF. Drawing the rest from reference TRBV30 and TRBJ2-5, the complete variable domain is SQTIHQWPATLVQPVGSPLSLECTVEGTSNPNLYWYRQAAGRGLQLLFYSVGIGQISSEVPQNLSASRPQDRQFILSSKKLLLSDSGFYLCAWSVTQETQYFGPGTRLLVL.

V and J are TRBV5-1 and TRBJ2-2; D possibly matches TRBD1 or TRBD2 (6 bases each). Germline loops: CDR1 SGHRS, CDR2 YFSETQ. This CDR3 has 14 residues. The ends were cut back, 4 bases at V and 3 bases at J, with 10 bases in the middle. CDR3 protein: CASSPGAHTGELFF. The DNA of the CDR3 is TGCGCCAGCAGCCCGGGGGCCCACACCGGGGAGCTGTTTTTT.

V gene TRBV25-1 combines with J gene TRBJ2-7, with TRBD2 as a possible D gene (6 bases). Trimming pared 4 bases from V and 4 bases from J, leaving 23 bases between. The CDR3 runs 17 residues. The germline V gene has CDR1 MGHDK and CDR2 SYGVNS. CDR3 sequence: CASSGVGGWYGPYEQYF. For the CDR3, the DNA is TGTGCCAGCAGTGGCGTGGGGGGTTGGTACGGGCCTTACGAGCAGTACTTC.

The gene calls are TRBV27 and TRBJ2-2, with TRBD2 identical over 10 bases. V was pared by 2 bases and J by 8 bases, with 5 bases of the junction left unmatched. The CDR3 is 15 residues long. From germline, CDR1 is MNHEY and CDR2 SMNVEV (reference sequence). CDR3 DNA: TGTGCCAGCAGTTTAAGGCCTAGCGGGGGTGGGGAGCTGTTTTTT. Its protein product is CASSLRPSGGGELFF.

Here the CDR3 DNA reads TGTGCCAGCAGCCCAGAGTGGGGGTTGGTCACCGGGGAGCTGTTTTTT. This codes for CASSPEWGLVTGELFF. The chain recombines TRBV9 with TRBJ2-2; either TRBD1 or TRBD2 may supply D (5 bases each). The ends were cut back, 4 bases at V and 4 bases at J, with 17 bases in the middle. The germline V gene encodes CDR1 SGDLS and CDR2 YYNGEE. CDR3 length: 16 residues.

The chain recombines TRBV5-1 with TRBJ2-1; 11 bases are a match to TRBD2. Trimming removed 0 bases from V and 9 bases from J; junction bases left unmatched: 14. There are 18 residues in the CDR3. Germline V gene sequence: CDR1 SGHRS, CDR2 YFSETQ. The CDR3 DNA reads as TGCGCCAGCAGCTTGGTAGGACTAGCGGGCCCCCGCGCTGGTGAGCAGTTCTTC. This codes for CASSLVGLAGPRAGEQFF.